Described below is a single T cell receptor beta chain sequence and its context. Its matching antigen is unknown. Profiled with immunoSEQ multiplex PCR; TCRdb holds only in-frame clones, not every one. The sample records about 78,000 clones, approximately 80% being singletons. The CDR3 has 15 amino acids. V dropped 1 base and J dropped 3 bases, with 11 bases sitting between them. Germline CDR1 and CDR2: SGHTA and FQGTGA. This entry comes from a study of OX40 agonist ivuxolimab in advanced cancers. Study background: At about 82% male, the cohort had a mean age of about 55 years, ranging from roughly 20 to 90. Study-wide points: Among some nonresponders, normalized T-cell clonal expansion was also low. The study observed clonal expansion of CD4+ and CD8+ blood T cells by week 6 at 0.1 to 3.0 mg/kg.

The genes are TRBV7-3 and TRBJ2-3; D remains unclear. The TCR comes from an adult with an advanced solid tumor such as melanoma, head and neck, liver or kidney cancer. Source: CD4+ or CD8+ T cells sorted from blood, taken in a trial of the OX40 agonist ivuxolimab. CDR3 amino acids: CASSLNAIATDTQYF. The CDR3 region has the DNA TGTGCCAGCAGCTTAAACGCAATTGCGACAGATACGCAGTATTTT.